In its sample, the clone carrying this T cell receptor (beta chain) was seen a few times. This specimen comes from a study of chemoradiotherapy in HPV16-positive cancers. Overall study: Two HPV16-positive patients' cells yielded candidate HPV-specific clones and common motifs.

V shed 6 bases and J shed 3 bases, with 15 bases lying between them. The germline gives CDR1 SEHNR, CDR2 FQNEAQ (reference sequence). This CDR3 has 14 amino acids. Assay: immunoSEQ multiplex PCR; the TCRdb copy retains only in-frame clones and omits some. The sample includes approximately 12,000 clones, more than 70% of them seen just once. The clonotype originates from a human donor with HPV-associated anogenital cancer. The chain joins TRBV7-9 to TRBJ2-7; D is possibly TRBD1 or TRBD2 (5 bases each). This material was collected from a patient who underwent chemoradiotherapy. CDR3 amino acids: CASSPPGTGYEQYF. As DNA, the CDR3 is TGTGCCAGCAGTCCTCCGGGGACCGGCTACGAGCAGTACTTC.